This TCR beta chain was sequenced for a study of radiotherapy plus CTLA-4 blockade in lung cancer. Study context: Objective responses were seen in about a sixth of patients, disease control in about 30%.

Study results and caveats: Clones derived from tumor TCRs expanded in blood after radiotherapy plus ipilimumab. Early shifts in blood T cell clones, with interferon-beta, reportedly predicted response best.

Germline V gives CDR1 SGHRS, CDR2 YFSETQ. This CDR3 has 15 residues. V gave up 3 bases and J gave up 5 bases; unmatched junction bases: 6. With respect to this clone: No antigen is known for it.

Those patients who had chemo-refractory metastatic non-small-cell lung cancer were given focal radiation along with CTLA-4 blockade through ipilimumab. The method was immunoSEQ multiplex PCR; TCRdb's version includes in-frame clones alone and lacks a portion of them. The sample has around 37,000 clones, roughly two thirds seen once; the top ten hold roughly a tenth. Sequenced here: peripheral blood, sampled from a patient treated with radiotherapy plus ipilimumab. The chain recombines TRBV5-1 with TRBJ2-1; 9 positions match TRBD1. The TCR sequence derives from a human donor with non-small cell lung cancer who had stable disease on radiotherapy plus ipilimumab. Written as DNA, the CDR3 is TGCGCCAGCAGCTCCGGGACAGGGTTTAACAATGAGCAGTTCTTC. It yields the protein CASSSGTGFNNEQFF.